Sequencing of this T cell receptor (beta chain) was carried out in a study of T cell repertoires in cytomegalovirus infection. Study-level information: Recently identified HLA-C-restricted CMV epitopes were among the peptides used.

Comments on this clonotype: Its target is not known.

The germline gives CDR1 DFQATT, CDR2 SNEGSKA (reference sequence). J lost 3 bases, V lost 3 bases, and 8 bases had no gene match. There are 14 residues in the CDR3. TCRdb fed the reads into MiXCR, producing one record per CDR3 protein. The table includes roughly 990,000 distinct CDR3 sequences, approximately 31% detected once. The genes are TRBV20-1 and TRBJ2-7; 7 nucleotides align to TRBD2. The sample consisted of cultured CD8+ T cells from PBMCs, taken from culture after CMV antigen stimulation. The sequence came from a human donor in good health (CMV status not recorded). Some clones in this sample may be carry-over from other donors' samples. CDR3 coding DNA: TGCAGTGCTAGGGCTCTAGCGGAGTACTACGAGCAGTACGTC. Translation: CSARALAEYYEQYV.